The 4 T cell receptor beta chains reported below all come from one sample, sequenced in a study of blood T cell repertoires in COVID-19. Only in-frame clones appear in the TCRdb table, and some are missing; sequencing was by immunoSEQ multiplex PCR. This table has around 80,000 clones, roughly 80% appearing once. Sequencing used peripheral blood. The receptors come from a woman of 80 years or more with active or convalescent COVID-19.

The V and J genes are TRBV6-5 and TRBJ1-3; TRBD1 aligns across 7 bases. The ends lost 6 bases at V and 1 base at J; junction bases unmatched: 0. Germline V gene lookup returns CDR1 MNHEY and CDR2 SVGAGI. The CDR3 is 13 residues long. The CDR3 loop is CASSRGSGNTIYF. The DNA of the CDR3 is TGTGCCAGCAGCAGGGGGTCTGGAAACACCATATATTTT.

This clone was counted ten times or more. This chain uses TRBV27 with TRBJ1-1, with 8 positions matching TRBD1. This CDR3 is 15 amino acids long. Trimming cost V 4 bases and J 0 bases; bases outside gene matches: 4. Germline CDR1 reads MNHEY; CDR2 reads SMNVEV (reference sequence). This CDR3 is CASSSDRGLNTEAFF. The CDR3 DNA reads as TGTGCCAGCAGTTCCGACAGGGGCCTGAACACTGAAGCTTTCTTT.

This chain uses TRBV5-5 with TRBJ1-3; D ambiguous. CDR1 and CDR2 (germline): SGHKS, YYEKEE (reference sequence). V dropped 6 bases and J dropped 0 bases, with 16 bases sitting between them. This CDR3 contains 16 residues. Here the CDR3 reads CASTPLGEVSGNTIYF. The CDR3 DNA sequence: TGTGCCAGCACCCCCCTCGGGGAAGTCTCTGGAAACACCATATATTTT.

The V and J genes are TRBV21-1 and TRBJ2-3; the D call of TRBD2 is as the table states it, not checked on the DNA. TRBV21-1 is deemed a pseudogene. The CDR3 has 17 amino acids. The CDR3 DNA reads TGTGCCAGCAGCAAAGGGATCGGTGACTCTAGCACAGATACGCAGTATTTT. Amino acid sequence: CASSKGIGDSSTDTQYF.